One sample yielded the 4 T cell receptor beta chains listed below, sequenced in a study of cytomegalovirus exposure and HLA in healthy donors. Primers included in the PCR were 60 Vbeta and 13 Jbeta primers. Sequencing was performed with immunoSEQ multiplex PCR; in TCRdb, only in-frame clones are kept and a portion is missing. The repertoire holds around 140,000 clones, with over 65% as singletons. The sequencing input was PBMCs. These receptor sequences come from a female donor in good health and CMV-seronegative.

This clone appeared once. The CDR3 here is CASSLVGTSGSGEQYF. As DNA, the CDR3 is TGTGCCAGCAGCTTAGTTGGCACTAGCGGGAGCGGGGAGCAGTACTTC. J is TRBJ2-5 and V is TRBV7-2; 11 bases map to TRBD2. Germline V lookup: CDR1 SGHTA, CDR2 FQGNSA. Trimming at V came to 1 base and at J to 11 bases, leaving 12 bases not matched to a gene. The CDR3 spans 16 residues.

The chain is built from TRBV5-4 and TRBJ2-7; 7 positions agree with TRBD1. The trim removed 4 bases at V and 0 bases at J, leaving 4 bases unmatched. CDR1 is SGHNT and CDR2 is YYREEE in the germline V gene (reference sequence). CDR3 size: 14 residues. The DNA of the CDR3 is TGTGCCAGCAGCCTCCGGGACAGCTCCTACGAGCAGTACTTC. This encodes CASSLRDSSYEQYF.

The rearrangement links TRBV28 to TRBJ2-1, with 8 bases that match TRBD2. The CDR3 sequence is 14 residues long. Germline V gene sequence: CDR1 MDHEN, CDR2 SYDVKM. J lost 5 bases, V lost 8 bases, and 8 bases had no gene match. The CDR3 loop reads CASARGALDNEQFF. CDR3 in DNA: TGTGCCAGCGCGCGGGGGGCTTTAGACAATGAGCAGTTCTTC.

The chain carries TRBV11-2 and TRBJ1-4; TRBD1 agrees at 11 bases. The germline V gene has CDR1 SGHAT and CDR2 FQNNGV. This CDR3 has 11 amino acids. With V trimmed by 6 bases and J by 13 bases, 1 base remained unmatched. The CDR3 coding sequence is TGTGCCAGCAGGGGGACAGGGGGACTGTTTTTT. Its protein product is CASRGTGGLFF.